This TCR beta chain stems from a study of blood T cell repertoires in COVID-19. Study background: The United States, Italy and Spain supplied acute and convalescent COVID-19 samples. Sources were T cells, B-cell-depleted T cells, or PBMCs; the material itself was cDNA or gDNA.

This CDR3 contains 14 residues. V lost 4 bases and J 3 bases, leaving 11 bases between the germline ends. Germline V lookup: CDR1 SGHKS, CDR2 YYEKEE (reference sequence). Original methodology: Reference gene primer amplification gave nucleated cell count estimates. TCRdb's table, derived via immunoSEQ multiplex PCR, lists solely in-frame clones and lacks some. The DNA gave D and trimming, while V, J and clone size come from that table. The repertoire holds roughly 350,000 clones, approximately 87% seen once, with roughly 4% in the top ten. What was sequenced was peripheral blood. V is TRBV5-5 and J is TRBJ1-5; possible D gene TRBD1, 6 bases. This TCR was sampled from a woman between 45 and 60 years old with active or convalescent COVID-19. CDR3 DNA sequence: TGTGCCAGCAGCCAGGACAGTCTCAATCAGCCCCAGCATTTT. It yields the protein CASSQDSLNQPQHF.